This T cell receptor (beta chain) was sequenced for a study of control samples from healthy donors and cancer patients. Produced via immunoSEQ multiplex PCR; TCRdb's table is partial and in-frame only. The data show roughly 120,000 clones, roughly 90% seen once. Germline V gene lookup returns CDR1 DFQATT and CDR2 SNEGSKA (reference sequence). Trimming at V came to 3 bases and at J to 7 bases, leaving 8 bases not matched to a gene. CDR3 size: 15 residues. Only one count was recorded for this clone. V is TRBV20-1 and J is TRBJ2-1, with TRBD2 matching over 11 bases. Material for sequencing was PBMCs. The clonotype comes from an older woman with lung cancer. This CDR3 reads CSASPLAGGLNEQFF. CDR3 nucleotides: TGCAGTGCTAGTCCTTTAGCGGGGGGGCTAAATGAGCAGTTCTTC.